This T cell receptor beta chain appears in the sequencing data of a study of T cell responses to AZD1222 COVID-19 vaccine (dated by TCRdb to the early 2020s). A note on the overall study: A total of 230 to 250 trial participants underwent TCR sequencing, of whom nearly 210 had received two doses of AZD1222 and about 25 had received two doses of the MenACWY control vaccine. Trial participants were enrolled by age into 18-55, 56-69 and 70-plus year subgroups, with approximately 160, 26 and 62 TCR-sequenced participants respectively. Results and caveats for the whole study, not just this receptor: Epitopes outside the regions mutated in the B.1.351 and B.1.1.7 variants were reportedly recognized by nearly half of the unique spike-specific TCRs. In the small 56-69-year group, the increase in depth fell short of significance, most likely because of low power. Because no samples from the day 14 peak response were available, repertoires could be characterized only after the peak T cell response. Vaccine-associated CD4 TCRs spanned the whole spike protein, with dominant responses in regions 160-218 and 743-854. Spike-specific TCR breadth and depth rose significantly after two AZD1222 doses compared with day 0 and with MenACWY recipients. Conclusions about previously exposed vaccinees were limited because only a handful of AZD1222 recipients were SARS-CoV-2 seropositive at baseline. Participants were mostly white British and included more females than males, and it was suggested by the authors that clonal diversity may have been underestimated.

Taken with the paper, the label for time point translates to: about 28 days (+/-7) after the second vaccine dose. AZD1222 recipients given second doses at about 4 weeks or at about 12 weeks were pooled, since spike-specific TCR depth and breadth were not found to differ between the two schedules. Vaccinee samples came from UK trials COV001 and COV002, including a single-blind randomized controlled phase 2/3 trial of AZD1222 (ChAdOx1 nCoV-19) in healthy adults. Trial participant PBMC samples were collected at day 0 and day 28 after the second dose for TCRbeta chain sequencing. Comment on this clone: Which antigen it targets is not known. Per-base qualities were not stored, and no clone one base away is much larger.

The CDR3 regions of human TCRbeta chains were analyzed by immunosequencing. As for the authors' bioinformatics: Repertoire TCRs were checked for matches against a reference library of SARS-CoV-2-specific TCRs that had been generated using the MIRA antigen-specificity platform. Breadth was defined as the fraction of unique TCRs that were SARS-CoV-2-associated, and depth was defined as the fraction of total T cells that were SARS-CoV-2-associated. Using the MIRA data, each spike-specific TCR was mapped to the spike region that the TCR reacts to and placed in a CD4 or CD8 class. Log10-transformed breadth and depth values were compared by one-way ANOVA with Sidak's multiple comparisons tests. The clones in this table, taken by TCRdb from immuneACCESS, are in-frame only. Not every clone is retained; where verified, under half of the shortfall comes from an unresolved V gene, and the cause of the rest is unknown. V and J calls and clone size follow that table, whereas D and trimming were derived from the DNA. The sample records 150,000 to 250,000 clones, roughly 90% of which are singletons. Around 3.6% of the sample is held by the ten biggest clonotypes.

V ends up 0 bases short and J 4 bases short, with an unmatched junction base count of 5. CDR1 and CDR2, looked up from the germline V gene, are MNHNS and SASEGT. Including the terminal cysteine and phenylalanine, the CDR3 comprises 15 residues. Only the CDR3 portion is preserved as DNA: 45 bases, with reading frame beginning at the first base. The TCR comes from an adult who received the AZD1222 COVID-19 vaccine. The chain is assembled from TRBV6-1 and TRBJ1-2; 7 central bases correspond to TRBD1. The sample was peripheral blood, taken 28 days after the second AZD1222 dose. Here the CDR3 is given as CASSEAQGGSYGYTF. DNA sequence: TGTGCCAGCAGTGAAGCGCAAGGGGGCAGCTATGGCTACACCTTC.